A selection of T cell receptor beta chains follows, all from one sample in a study of PD-L1 blockade in urothelial cancer. Clones were read by immunoSEQ multiplex PCR, and TCRdb kept only the in-frame ones, dropping some. The sample consists of approximately 67,000 clones, around 85% of them appearing once. This specimen was PBMCs, taken around atezolizumab (anti-PD-L1) treatment. The source is a man in his 60s with urothelial cancer. Each CDR3 is given without its conserved first and last residue. Some rows have no size entry. The others give once, few or many, or a class for an expanded clone.

TRBJ2-1 | - | TRBV6-6 | ASWGLAGNNEQF
TRBJ2-3 | few | TRBV6-6 | ASSGKARGVMNTQY
TRBJ1-2 | - | TRBV10-3 | AISESEVIGYT
TRBJ1-6 | - | TRBV23-1 | AFIAPGQGYNSPLH
TRBJ2-1 | - | TRBV19 | ASSIAGGAYNEQF
TRBJ2-5 | - | TRBV10-3 | AISEKTTSQETQY
TRBJ2-5 | - | TRBV7-6 | ASSLASVIETQY
TRBJ2-2 | once | TRBV9 | ASSVGNRETGELF
TRBJ2-7 | once | TRBV10-1 | ASRGSRDGEQY
TRBJ2-6 | - | TRBV5-6 | ASSELGRRRSGANVLT
TRBJ1-6 | - | TRBV18 | ASSPGSREGSPLH
TRBJ2-5 | - | TRBV5-1 | ASSLRLLAGGLELETQY
TRBJ2-3 | - | TRBV27 | ASRPRQVGDTQY
TRBJ1-5 | - | TRBV6-5 | ASSYSPGQPQH
TRBJ1-1 | - | TRBV6-6 | ASSYRGADTEAF
TRBJ2-3 | - | TRBV7-9 | ASSLGTGGQTDTQY
TRBJ1-1 | - | TRBV30 | AWIRTDRGEGAF
TRBJ2-7 | - | TRBV7-2 | ASSLLAGSSYEQY
TRBJ2-7 | - | TRBV11-3 | ASSPRRGQGPYEQY
TRBJ2-3 | - | TRBV21-1 | ASSTSGGASGQY
TRBJ2-3 | - | TRBV9 | ASSARVGTDTQY
TRBJ2-1 | - | TRBV5-1 | ASSLAFGQVNEQF
TRBJ1-2 | few | TRBV5-1 | ASSLGTGVSYGYT
TRBJ2-7 | - | TRBV5-4 | ASSLAGVYEQY
TRBJ2-3 | - | TRBV5-1 | ASSLEGTGPDTQY
TRBJ2-4 | - | TRBV6-1 | ASNWDSAKNIQY
TRBJ1-1 | - | TRBV13 | ASSSTGLRSEAF
TRBJ2-1 | - | TRBV9 | ASSQPNLAGVYNEQF
TRBJ2-3 | once | TRBV7-7 | ASSQLGPDTQY
TRBJ1-3 | - | TRBV6-5 | ASRTDGAGNTIY
TRBJ1-2 | few | TRBV21-1 | ASSKALKLYGYT
TRBJ2-3 | - | TRBV29-1 | SASRGGTDTQY
TRBJ1-5 | - | TRBV5-1 | ASSLDGGDQPQH
TRBJ2-1 | - | TRBV5-1 | ASSLETGEQF
TRBJ2-7 | - | TRBV7-9 | ASSPGQGLYEQY
TRBJ1-1 | - | TRBV27 | ASSLSPGTGGVAF
TRBJ1-5 | - | TRBV19 | ASSIGGGGSNQPQH
TRBJ2-3 | - | TRBV4-1 | ASSQDPGTDTQY
TRBJ2-1 | - | TRBV7-9 | ASSFSGGAGEQF
TRBJ1-2 | - | TRBV30 | AWSVLRGVGGYT
TRBJ2-7 | - | TRBV18 | ASSPLLSGQGFRQY